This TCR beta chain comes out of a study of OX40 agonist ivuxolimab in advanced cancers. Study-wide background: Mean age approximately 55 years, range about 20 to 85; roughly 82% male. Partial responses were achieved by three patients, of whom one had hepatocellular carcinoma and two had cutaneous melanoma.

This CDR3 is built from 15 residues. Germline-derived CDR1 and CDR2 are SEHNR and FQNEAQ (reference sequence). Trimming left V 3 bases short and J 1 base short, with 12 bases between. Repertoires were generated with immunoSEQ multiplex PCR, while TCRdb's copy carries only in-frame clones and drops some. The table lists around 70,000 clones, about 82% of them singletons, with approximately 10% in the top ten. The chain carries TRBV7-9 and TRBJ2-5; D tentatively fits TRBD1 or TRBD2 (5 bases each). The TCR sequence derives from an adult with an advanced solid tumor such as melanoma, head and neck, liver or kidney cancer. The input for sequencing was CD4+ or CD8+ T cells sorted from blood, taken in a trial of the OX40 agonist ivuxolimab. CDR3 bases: TGTGCCAGCAGCTTGGGACCCACTATCCAAGAGACCCAGTACTTC. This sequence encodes CASSLGPTIQETQYF.